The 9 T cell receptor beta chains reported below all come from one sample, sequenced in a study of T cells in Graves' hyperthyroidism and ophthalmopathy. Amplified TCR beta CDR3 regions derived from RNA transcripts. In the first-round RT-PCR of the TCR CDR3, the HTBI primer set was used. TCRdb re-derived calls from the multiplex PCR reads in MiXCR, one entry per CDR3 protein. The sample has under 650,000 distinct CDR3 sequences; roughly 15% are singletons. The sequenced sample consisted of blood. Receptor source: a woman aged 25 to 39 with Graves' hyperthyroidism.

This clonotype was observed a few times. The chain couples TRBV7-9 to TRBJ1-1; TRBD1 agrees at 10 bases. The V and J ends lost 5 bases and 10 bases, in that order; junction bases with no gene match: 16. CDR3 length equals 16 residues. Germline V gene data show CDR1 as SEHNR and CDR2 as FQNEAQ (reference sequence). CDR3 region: CASSPGVGTGVEGAFF. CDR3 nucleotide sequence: TGTGCCAGCAGCCCAGGGGTGGGGACAGGGGTCGAAGGAGCTTTCTTT.

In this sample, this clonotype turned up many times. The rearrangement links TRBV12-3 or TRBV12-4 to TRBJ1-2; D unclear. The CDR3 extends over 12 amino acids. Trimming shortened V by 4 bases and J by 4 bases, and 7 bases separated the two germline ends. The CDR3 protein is CASSSGPYGYTF. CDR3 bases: TGTGCCAGCAGTTCAGGACCCTATGGCTACACCTTC.

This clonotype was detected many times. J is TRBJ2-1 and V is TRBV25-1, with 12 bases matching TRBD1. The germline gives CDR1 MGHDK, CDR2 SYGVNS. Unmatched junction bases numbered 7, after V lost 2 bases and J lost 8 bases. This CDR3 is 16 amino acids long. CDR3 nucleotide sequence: TGTGCCAGCAGTGAAAGGGGGACAGGGGGCTTCTATGAGCAGTTCTTC. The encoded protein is CASSERGTGGFYEQFF.

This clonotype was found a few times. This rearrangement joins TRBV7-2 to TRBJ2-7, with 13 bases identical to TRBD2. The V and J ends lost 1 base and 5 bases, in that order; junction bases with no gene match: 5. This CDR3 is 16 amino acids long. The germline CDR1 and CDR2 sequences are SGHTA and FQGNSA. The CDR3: CASSLDGTSGTNEQYF. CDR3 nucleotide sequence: TGTGCCAGCAGCTTAGATGGGACTAGCGGGACCAACGAGCAGTACTTC.

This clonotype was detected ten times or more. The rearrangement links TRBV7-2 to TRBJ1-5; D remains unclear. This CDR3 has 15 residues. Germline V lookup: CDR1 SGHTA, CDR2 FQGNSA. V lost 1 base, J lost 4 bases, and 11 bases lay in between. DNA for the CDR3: TGTGCCAGCAGCTTAGAGTTAGGTTGGAATCAGCCCCAGCATTTT. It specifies CASSLELGWNQPQHF.

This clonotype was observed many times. The CDR3 DNA sequence: TGTGCCAGCAGTTTTCATGGAGCGTACGGCTCCTACAATGAGCAGTTCTTC. Its protein is CASSFHGAYGSYNEQFF. The gene calls are TRBV27 and TRBJ2-1; D gene unclear. The CDR3 length is 17 residues. Germline CDR1 MNHEY, CDR2 SMNVEV (reference sequence). Trimming took 3 bases from V and 0 from J, leaving 15 bases between them.

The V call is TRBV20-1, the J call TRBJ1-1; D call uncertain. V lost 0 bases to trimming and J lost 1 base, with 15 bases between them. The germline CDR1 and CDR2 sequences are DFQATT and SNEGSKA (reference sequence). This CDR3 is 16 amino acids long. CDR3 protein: CSAREAWEGRNTEAFF. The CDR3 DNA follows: TGCAGTGCTAGAGAGGCCTGGGAAGGACGGAACACTGAAGCTTTCTTT.

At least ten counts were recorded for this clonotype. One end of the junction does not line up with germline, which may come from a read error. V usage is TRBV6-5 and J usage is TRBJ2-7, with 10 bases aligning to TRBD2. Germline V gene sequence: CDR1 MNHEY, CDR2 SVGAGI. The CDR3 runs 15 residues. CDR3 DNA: TGTGCCAGCAGTTACTCAAGCGGGAGGGTCACCGAGCAATACTTC. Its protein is CASSYSSGRVTEQYF.

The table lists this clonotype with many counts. This CDR3 is CASTEASSYNEQFF. CDR3 DNA sequence: TGTGCCAGCACTGAGGCCAGCTCCTACAATGAGCAGTTCTTC. This rearrangement joins TRBV2 to TRBJ2-1; D unresolved. V lost 7 bases, J lost 0 bases, and 10 bases lay in between. CDR1 and CDR2 from the germline V gene are SNHLY and FYNNEI. The CDR3 spans 14 residues.